The source of this TCR beta chain is a study of blood T cell repertoires in COVID-19. About the study: PBMCs, B-cell-depleted T cells, or T cells were the source of the cDNA or gDNA that made up the material.

Methods used by the authors: Amplifying reference gene primers gave estimates of nucleated cell counts. The protocol was immunoSEQ multiplex PCR, while the TCRdb copy is restricted to in-frame clones and leaves out a portion. V and J calls and clone size follow that table, whereas D and trimming were derived from the DNA. The sample lists 60,000 to 75,000 clones, roughly 84% occurring once. This receptor was taken from a woman in her forties or fifties with acute or convalescent COVID-19. The sequencing sample was made of peripheral blood.

The CDR3 DNA sequence: TGCAGCGTTGACGGGACAGGGACAACTAATGAAAAACTGTTTTTT. It encodes CSVDGTGTTNEKLFF. This chain uses TRBV29-1 with TRBJ1-4; 9 bases agree with TRBD1. Unmatched junction bases numbered 2, after V lost 3 bases and J lost 0 bases. This CDR3 region has 15 residues. CDR1 and CDR2 from the germline V gene are SQVTM and ANQGSEA.